This T cell receptor beta chain was observed in a study of T cells after yellow fever vaccination. This CDR3 comprises 14 residues. After removal of 5 bases from V and 9 bases from J, the junction contained 10 bases not matched to a gene. Germline values: CDR1 DFQATT, CDR2 SNEGSKA (reference sequence). TCRdb fed the 5' RACE reads into MiXCR, producing one record per CDR3 protein. The table records more than 10,000 distinct CDR3 sequences, more than 4.5% of them present only once. This clonotype was detected many times. This clonotype was obtained from a man aged 25 to 40 who received the YFV17D yellow fever vaccine. This chain uses TRBV20-1 with TRBJ2-1; 10 bases fit TRBD2. Material: PBMCs, either bulk or a sorted T-cell subset (CD4+, CD8+, memory, or dextramer-sorted; not recorded which), obtained 45 days after the yellow fever booster vaccination. The CDR3 reads CSAFSSGRNSEQFF. In DNA, the CDR3 is TGCAGTGCTTTCTCTAGCGGGAGAAATAGTGAGCAGTTCTTC.